The clone carrying this T cell receptor (beta chain) was detected only a few times. This specimen comes from a study of T-cell memory formation after mild COVID-19. TCRdb called the 5' RACE reads again in MiXCR, with one record for every CDR3 protein. Counted here are hundreds of thousands of distinct CDR3 sequences, more than 15% occurring once; the ten biggest clones make up under 25%. Germline V gene data show CDR1 as SQVTM and CDR2 as ANQGSEA. The V end lost 4 bases, the J end lost 3 bases, and 6 bases lay between the germline ends. This CDR3 has 12 amino acids. The clonotype was recovered from a young man who had mild COVID-19 (a few samples of this study predate the infection). Cell type and time point are not known. The J gene is TRBJ2-2, the V gene TRBV29-1; perhaps D is TRBD1 or TRBD2 (5 bases each). Input material: PBMCs or a T cell subset sorted from them (not recorded which). The CDR3 nucleotides are TGCAGCGTTGTGGGGGACACCGGGGAGCTGTTTTTT. Encoded protein: CSVVGDTGELFF.